Below are 8 T cell receptor beta chains sequenced from a single sample in a study of blood T cell repertoires in COVID-19. The data were produced by immunoSEQ multiplex PCR, yet TCRdb's version contains in-frame clones alone and is incomplete. The profile shows approximately 470,000 clones, roughly 87% of them singletons. The source material was PBMCs or T cells enriched from blood (not recorded which). The receptors stem from a woman aged 18-30 years who had recovered from COVID-19.

V and J are TRBV7-2 and TRBJ2-7, with 9 bases lining up with TRBD1. The CDR3 has 14 residues. The trim removed 3 bases at V and 3 bases at J, leaving 3 bases unmatched. CDR1 is SGHTA and CDR2 is FQGNSA in the germline V gene. The CDR3: CASSFDRGIYEQYF. Written as DNA, the CDR3 is TGTGCCAGCAGCTTCGACAGGGGGATCTACGAGCAGTACTTC.

V is TRBV28 and J is TRBJ1-4; weak D call: TRBD1 (5 bases). Germline V gives CDR1 MDHEN, CDR2 SYDVKM. CDR3 length equals 14 residues. The ends were cut back, 6 bases at V and 6 bases at J, with 14 bases in the middle. The CDR3 DNA reads as TGTGCCAGCAGCCTCGACGGGGGGGATGAAAAACTGTTTTTT. This translates into CASSLDGGDEKLFF. Based on the CDR3 plus reference TRBV28 and TRBJ1-4, the full variable domain is DVKVTQSSRYLVKRTGEKVFLECVQDMDHENMFWYRQDPGLGLRLIYFSYDVKMKEKGDIPEGYSVSREKKERFSLILESASTNQTSMYLCASSLDGGDEKLFFGSGTQLSVL.

This rearrangement joins TRBV19 to TRBJ1-2; 7 bases map to TRBD1. Per germline, CDR1 LNHDA and CDR2 SQIVND (reference sequence). The CDR3 covers 17 residues. Unmatched junction bases numbered 17, after V lost 4 bases and J lost 6 bases. The CDR3 DNA follows: TGTGCCAGTAGTACGACCTCCGGGACAGTGAACTTCGATGGCTACACCTTC. It is translated as CASSTTSGTVNFDGYTF.

The chain joins TRBV7-9 to TRBJ2-2, with D perhaps matching TRBD1 (6 bases). This CDR3 has 19 residues. V lost 4 bases and J lost 0, with 21 bases in between. Germline V gene sequence: CDR1 SEHNR, CDR2 FQNEAQ (reference sequence). The CDR3 DNA reads as TGTGCCAGCAGCTCGCCGACCCAGCCGGGACACTCGAACACCGGGGAGCTGTTTTTT. This encodes CASSSPTQPGHSNTGELFF.

The V call is TRBV6-5, the J call TRBJ1-5; no definite D call. CDR1 and CDR2 (germline): MNHEY, SVGAGI. V dropped 5 bases and J dropped 3 bases, with 14 bases sitting between them. The CDR3 has 15 amino acids. CDR3 sequence: CASSRNRDANQPQHF. DNA of the CDR3: TGTGCCAGCAGTAGAAACCGGGATGCCAATCAGCCCCAGCATTTT.

The rearrangement joins TRBV12-3 or TRBV12-4 to TRBJ1-2; 7 bases match TRBD1. V lost 2 bases and J lost 7; bases outside the gene matches: 1. The CDR3 consists of 12 residues. Written as DNA, the CDR3 is TGTGCCAGCAGTTTACACAGGGGTGGCTACACCTTC. Its translation is CASSLHRGGYTF.

This clone occurred a few times. The CDR3 reads CASSMQGENEKLFF. The DNA for the CDR3 is TGTGCCAGTAGTATGCAGGGGGAAAATGAAAAACTGTTTTTT. The V and J genes are TRBV19 and TRBJ1-4; 7 nucleotides align to TRBD1. J lost 5 bases, V lost 3 bases, and 3 bases had no gene match. Germline CDR1 is LNHDA and CDR2 is SQIVND (reference sequence). The CDR3 consists of 14 residues.

This chain joins TRBV30 and TRBJ2-2; 9 nucleotides line up with TRBD1. The germline CDR1 and CDR2 sequences are GTSNPN and SVGIG (reference sequence). With 2 bases clipped from V and 0 bases from J, the junction kept 1 base outside the gene matches. CDR3 length: 15 residues. CDR3 loop: CAWSRTGANTGELFF. DNA of the CDR3: TGTGCCTGGAGTAGGACAGGGGCGAACACCGGGGAGCTGTTTTTT. Together with reference TRBV30 and TRBJ2-2, the CDR3 gives the full variable domain: SQTIHQWPATLVQPVGSPLSLECTVEGTSNPNLYWYRQAAGRGLQLLFYSVGIGQISSEVPQNLSASRPQDRQFILSSKKLLLSDSGFYLCAWSRTGANTGELFFGEGSRLTVL.